The present T cell receptor (beta chain) was sequenced within a study of T cell responses to AZD1222 COVID-19 vaccine. Assay: immunoSEQ multiplex PCR; the TCRdb copy retains only in-frame clones and omits some. The sample consists of some 120,000 clones, 86% of them appearing once. This clone has more than one count but fewer than ten. Other nucleotide sequences from this sample produce the same CDR3. Pooled together were second doses at about 4 or about 12 weeks. This CDR3 region has 13 residues. In germline, CDR1 is KGHSH, CDR2 LQKENI. The V end was cut by 2 bases, the J end by 4 bases, with 6 bases between.

The sample here was peripheral blood, taken 28 days after the second AZD1222 dose. This chain links TRBV18 with TRBJ1-5; D unresolved. The receptor was isolated from an adult who received the AZD1222 COVID-19 vaccine. CDR3 bases: TGTGCCAGCTCACCAGGGTTTAATCAGCCCCAGCATTTT. Residues: CASSPGFNQPQHF.